This TCR beta chain originates from a study of OX40 agonist ivuxolimab in advanced cancers. The method was immunoSEQ multiplex PCR; TCRdb's version includes in-frame clones alone and lacks a portion of them. The sample lists 45,000 to 55,000 clones; 65% to 90% were seen once. Whole-study findings and limits: At 0.1 to 3.0 mg/kg and by week 6, CD4+ and CD8+ T cells in the blood had expanded clonally.

This CDR3 is built from 19 residues. Germline loops: CDR1 SGDLS, CDR2 YYNGEE. J gave up 9 bases and V 3 bases, and 19 bases lay outside the gene matches. This clone occurred a few times. Its antigen is unknown. The origin of this receptor is an adult with an advanced solid tumor such as melanoma, head and neck, liver or kidney cancer. The V and J genes are TRBV9 and TRBJ2-1; 12 bases fit TRBD2. The material sequenced was CD4+ or CD8+ T cells sorted from blood, taken in a trial of the OX40 agonist ivuxolimab. CDR3 region: CASSGRPLASGGAWGEQFF. As DNA, the CDR3 is TGTGCCAGCAGCGGCCGCCCCCTGGCTAGCGGGGGGGCATGGGGTGAGCAGTTCTTC.